The 10 T cell receptor beta chains below all came from one sample that was sequenced in a study of T-cell reconstitution after alpha-beta-depleted transplantation in children. Unique molecular identifiers were used to barcode this TCRbeta library. Via MiXCR, TCRdb re-called the PCR reads, giving one row per CDR3 protein. The sample contains 190,000 or so distinct CDR3 sequences, 6.3% of which appear only once. The sequenced sample was PBMCs, obtained before TCRalphabeta/CD19-depleted stem cell transplant. The receptors originated from a girl in the first two years of life with combined immunodeficiency, due to receive a stem cell transplant.

This clonotype was seen many times. The genes are TRBV14 and TRBJ2-7, with D unresolved. Germline lookup yields CDR1 SGHDN and CDR2 FVKESK. CDR3 size: 13 residues. Between the trimmed V and J ends, which lost 1 base and 4 bases, there was a span of 8 bases. The CDR3 bases are TGTGCCAGCAGCCAAGTCCTGTTTTACGAGCAGTACTTC. Its protein is CASSQVLFYEQYF.

This clonotype was detected many times. This rearrangement joins TRBV12-3 or TRBV12-4 to TRBJ2-1, with D unclear. Trimming removed 5 bases from V and 0 bases from J, with 17 bases in between. The CDR3 has 17 amino acids. Here the CDR3 DNA reads TGTGCCAGCAGTCCCCGCCTGAACCCGAGCTCCTACAATGAGCAGTTCTTC. It translates to CASSPRLNPSSYNEQFF.

The sample holds many counts of this clonotype. V usage is TRBV12-3 or TRBV12-4 and J usage is TRBJ2-7; D is perhaps TRBD2 (6 bases). This CDR3 has 12 residues. V was clipped by 5 bases and J by 2 bases, with 7 bases between them. CDR3 residues: CASSAGTYEQYF. CDR3 bases: TGTGCCAGCAGTGCGGGGACCTACGAGCAGTACTTC.

Only a few counts were recorded for this clonotype. This chain connects TRBV29-1 to TRBJ1-2; unclear D gene. Trimming removed 4 bases at V and 3 bases at J, with 6 bases between. CDR1 is SQVTM and CDR2 is ANQGSEA in the germline V gene. This CDR3 has 11 amino acids. CDR3: CSVGPYYGYTF. For the CDR3, the DNA is TGCAGCGTTGGCCCCTACTATGGCTACACCTTC.

A few counts support this clonotype. The chain is built from TRBV28 and TRBJ2-1; no clear D. This CDR3 is built from 14 residues. CDR1 is MDHEN and CDR2 is SYDVKM in the germline V gene. V was cut by 5 bases and J by 4 bases, with 12 bases left in between. The CDR3, as DNA: TGTGCCAGCAGTCCCGGGTCGCTATACAATGAGCAGTTCTTC. It translates to CASSPGSLYNEQFF.

This clonotype was recorded many times. The chain recombines TRBV12-3 or TRBV12-4 with TRBJ2-1, with TRBD2 identical over 12 bases. CDR3 length: 16 residues. V gave up 4 bases and J gave up 7 bases; unmatched junction bases: 8. As DNA, the CDR3 is TGTGCCAGCAGTTCTCTAGCGGGAGGGCCTTGGAATGAGCAGTTCTTC. Translating it yields CASSSLAGGPWNEQFF.

The chain recombines TRBV4-1 with TRBJ1-2; the D is unclear. Trimming removed 1 base from V and 4 bases from J, with 16 bases in between. The CDR3 extends over 16 amino acids. Germline-derived CDR1 and CDR2 are MGHRA and YSYEKL. The CDR3 reads CASSQAVGAGGYGYTF. In DNA form, the CDR3 reads TGCGCCAGCAGCCAAGCCGTCGGAGCGGGCGGCTATGGCTACACCTTC.

This clonotype was seen at least ten times. This sequence joins TRBV4-3 and TRBJ2-7; 7 nucleotides line up with TRBD2. This CDR3 has 15 residues. From germline, CDR1 is LGHNA and CDR2 YSLEER. V trimming: 1 base; J trimming: 4 bases; junction bases outside the gene matches: 7. The CDR3 region is CASSQVAGNAYEQYF. In nucleotides, the CDR3 is TGCGCCAGCAGCCAAGTAGCGGGCAATGCGTACGAGCAGTACTTC.

The sample holds many counts of this clonotype. This chain uses TRBV6-1 with TRBJ2-2; maybe TRBD2 (6 bases). V was shortened by 8 bases and J by 5 bases, with 18 bases between the two germline ends. CDR1 is MNHNS and CDR2 is SASEGT in the germline V gene. CDR3 size: 15 residues. CDR3 nucleotides: TGTGCCAGCTCGTACTACGGGGGTAGGACCGGGGAGCTGTTTTTT. It translates to CASSYYGGRTGELFF.

This clonotype was counted many times. The V call is TRBV5-1, the J call TRBJ2-7; 8 nucleotides agree with TRBD2. Trimming took 3 bases from V and 1 from J; bases not matched to a gene: 6. Germline-derived CDR1 and CDR2 are SGHRS and YFSETQ. This CDR3 contains 15 residues. The CDR3 nucleotides are TGCGCCAGCAGCTCGACCGGGACTAGATCCTACGAGCAGTACTTC. It codes for CASSSTGTRSYEQYF. The whole variable domain, remainder taken from reference TRBV5-1 and TRBJ2-7, is KAGVTQTPRYLIKTRGQQVTLSCSPISGHRSVSWYQQTPGQGLQFLFEYFSETQRNKGNFPGRFSGRQFSNSRSEMNVSTLELGDSALYLCASSSTGTRSYEQYFGPGTRLTVT.